These 9 T cell receptor beta chains were all obtained from the same sample, sequenced in a study of shared clonotypes between healthy human individuals. This table comes from immunoSEQ multiplex PCR, and its TCRdb copy is limited to in-frame clones, with some not included. The profile covers 850,000 to 1,100,000 clones, with roughly 77% appearing a single time and more than 0.85% taken by the ten largest. The sequenced sample consisted of memory CD4+ T cells from PBMCs. The subset: CD45RA-negative fraction. These TCRs come from a man aged 18 to 30 in good health. Some clones in this sample may be carry-over from other donors' samples.

A note on this clone: The same CDR3 also results from other DNA sequences found in this sample. The chain combines TRBV5-1 with TRBJ2-7; D perhaps matches TRBD1 (6 bases). The V end was cut by 0 bases, the J end by 2 bases, with 9 bases between. Germline V lookup: CDR1 SGHRS, CDR2 YFSETQ. The CDR3 runs 14 residues. CDR3 amino acids: CASSLVQGTYEQYF. In DNA form, the CDR3 reads TGCGCCAGCAGCTTGGTACAGGGTACCTACGAGCAGTACTTC.

As regards this clone: Within the sample, other DNA sequences also encode this same CDR3. The V and J genes are TRBV4-1 and TRBJ2-5; 12 bases match TRBD2. CDR1 and CDR2 from the germline V gene are MGHRA and YSYEKL. CDR3 length: 16 residues. The J segment lost 5 bases and the V segment lost 1 base, leaving 5 bases of the junction unmatched. In nucleotides, the CDR3 is TGCGCCAGCAGCCAAGGACTAGCGGGAGTCGTTGAGACCCAGTACTTC. It is translated as CASSQGLAGVVETQYF.

The V and J genes are TRBV19 and TRBJ1-2; D remains ambiguous. There are 14 residues in the CDR3. The V and J ends lost 5 bases and 0 bases respectively, with 10 bases between them. Germline CDR1 is LNHDA and CDR2 is SQIVND (reference sequence). The CDR3 is CASSPLRANYGYTF. The CDR3 nucleotides are TGTGCCAGTAGTCCTCTGAGAGCTAACTATGGCTACACCTTC.

CDR3 nucleotide sequence: TGTGCCAGCAGCTTAGCACAGGGCGGCACAGATACGCAGTATTTT. This sequence encodes CASSLAQGGTDTQYF. The V and J genes are TRBV11-3 and TRBJ2-3, with D perhaps TRBD1 (6 bases). The CDR3 loop spans 15 amino acids. Germline-derived CDR1 and CDR2 are SGHNT and YENEEA. V dropped 1 base and J dropped 1 base, with 9 bases sitting between them.

The chain joins TRBV6-6 to TRBJ2-7; no clear D gene. This CDR3 contains 15 residues. Germline V gene sequence: CDR1 MNHNY, CDR2 SVGAGI (reference sequence). The V and J ends lost 5 bases and 6 bases respectively, with 20 bases between them. CDR3 sequence reads: CASSKPGSGPPEQYF. The CDR3, as DNA: TGTGCCAGCAGTAAGCCCGGGTCAGGTCCCCCCGAGCAGTACTTC.

The chain is built from TRBV9 and TRBJ2-1, with TRBD2 matching over 9 bases. Germline CDR1 SGDLS, CDR2 YYNGEE. The J segment lost 4 bases and the V segment lost 0 bases, leaving 8 bases of the junction unmatched. This CDR3 spans 17 amino acids. This CDR3 is CASSVAFGLARYNEQFF. In DNA, the CDR3 is TGTGCCAGCAGCGTAGCTTTTGGACTAGCGAGATACAATGAGCAGTTCTTC.

The V call is TRBV10-2, the J call TRBJ2-7; D not resolved. The CDR3 runs to 11 residues. Trimming removed 7 bases from V and 7 bases from J, with 11 bases in between. Germline V gene sequence: CDR1 WSHSY, CDR2 SAAADI. Written as DNA, the CDR3 is TGCGCCAGCACCCATACCGGAGAGCAGTACTTC. It codes for CASTHTGEQYF.

V and J are TRBV7-2 and TRBJ2-7; the D is unclear. The ends were cut back, 3 bases at V and 3 bases at J, with 18 bases in the middle. Germline CDR1 reads SGHTA; CDR2 reads FQGNSA. The CDR3 sequence is 16 residues long. CDR3 residues: CASSFSSLGGVYEQYF. The DNA of the CDR3 is TGTGCCAGCAGCTTTTCATCCCTCGGTGGGGTCTACGAGCAGTACTTC. Based on the CDR3 plus reference TRBV7-2 and TRBJ2-7, the full variable domain is GAGVSQSPSNKVTEKGKDVELRCDPISGHTALYWYRQSLGQGLEFLIYFQGNSAPDKSGLPSDRFSAERTGGSVSTLTIQRTQQEDSAVYLCASSFSSLGGVYEQYFGPGTRLTVT.

The CDR3 loop is CASSDGLTVSGANVLTF. CDR3 bases: TGTGCCAGCAGTGATGGACTCACCGTCTCTGGGGCCAACGTCCTGACTTTC. The chain links TRBV2 to TRBJ2-6; D possibly corresponds to TRBD2 (5 bases). V was clipped by 3 bases and J by 0 bases, with 12 bases between them. Germline CDR1 reads SNHLY; CDR2 reads FYNNEI. This CDR3 contains 17 residues.